The 15 T cell receptor beta chains in this list originate from one sample, sequenced in a study of T cell responses to AZD1222 COVID-19 vaccine. Profiled with immunoSEQ multiplex PCR; TCRdb holds only in-frame clones, not every one. The sample consists of around 110,000 clones, roughly nine tenths of them appearing once. The sample was peripheral blood, taken on day 0 of AZD1222 vaccination. The source of these receptors is an adult in good health.

The chain uses TRBV9 and TRBJ1-3; D unclear. Germline CDR1 and CDR2: SGDLS and YYNGEE. This CDR3 contains 16 residues. The V and J ends lost 0 bases and 0 bases respectively, with 10 bases between them. For the CDR3, the DNA is TGTGCCAGCAGCGTAGTCCCGGGTAGCTCTGGAAACACCATATATTTT. Its translation: CASSVVPGSSGNTIYF.

This sequence joins TRBV11-3 and TRBJ2-1, with D perhaps matching TRBD2 (6 bases). This CDR3 is built from 16 residues. Germline V lookup: CDR1 SGHNT, CDR2 YENEEA. The V end lost 3 bases, the J end lost 0 bases, and 12 bases lay between the germline ends. The CDR3 loop is CASSFTGVSSYNEQFF. The CDR3 nucleotides are TGTGCCAGCAGCTTTACGGGAGTTAGCTCCTACAATGAGCAGTTCTTC. Full variable domain (outside the CDR3, taken from reference TRBV11-3 and TRBJ2-1): EAGVVQSPRYKIIEKKQPVAFWCNPISGHNTLYWYLQNLGQGPELLIRYENEEAVDDSQLPKDRFSAERLKGVDSTLKIQPAELGDSAVYLCASSFTGVSSYNEQFFGPGTRLTVL.

The chain couples TRBV7-2 to TRBJ2-1; possibly TRBD1 or TRBD2 for D (5 bases each). Germline V lookup: CDR1 SGHTA, CDR2 FQGNSA. The CDR3 sequence is 15 residues long. V was pared by 0 bases and J by 8 bases, with 14 bases between. Here the CDR3 reads CASSLARGRGDEQFF. Here the CDR3 DNA reads TGTGCCAGCAGCTTAGCTCGGGGCCGAGGAGATGAGCAGTTCTTC.

This chain links TRBV4-1 with TRBJ2-3, with TRBD2 identical over 14 bases. CDR1 and CDR2 (germline): MGHRA, YSYEKL. Trimming at V came to 1 base and at J to 5 bases, leaving 2 bases not matched to a gene. There are 16 residues in the CDR3. The CDR3 sequence: CASSQGLAGGEDTQYF. The CDR3 DNA follows: TGCGCCAGCAGCCAAGGACTAGCGGGAGGGGAAGATACGCAGTATTTT.

The chain carries TRBV11-2 and TRBJ2-5; D may correspond to TRBD1 or TRBD2 (5 bases each). V was pared by 1 base and J by 2 bases, with 11 bases between. Germline V gene lookup returns CDR1 SGHAT and CDR2 FQNNGV. This CDR3 comprises 15 residues. Here the CDR3 reads CASSLAGPVQETQYF. The CDR3 bases are TGTGCCAGCAGCTTAGCGGGGCCAGTACAAGAGACCCAGTACTTC.

This clone was found a few times. The chain uses TRBV10-3 and TRBJ2-1; TRBD2 matches at 12 bases. Germline V gene data show CDR1 as ENHRY and CDR2 as SYGVKD. V lost 0 bases, J lost 7 bases, and 4 bases stayed unmatched. The CDR3 totals 16 residues. CDR3 sequence: CAISESGLAGRNEQFF. CDR3 sequence (DNA): TGTGCCATCAGTGAGTCCGGACTAGCGGGGAGGAATGAGCAGTTCTTC.

The genes are TRBV6-5 and TRBJ1-2; 8 nucleotides line up with TRBD1. The germline gives CDR1 MNHEY, CDR2 SVGAGI. With V trimmed by 5 bases and J by 4 bases, 6 bases remained unmatched. This CDR3 region has 14 residues. CDR3: CASSHQTGGYGYTF. CDR3 bases: TGTGCCAGCAGTCACCAAACAGGGGGCTATGGCTACACCTTC.

This clone showed up just once. The chain joins TRBV5-1 to TRBJ1-1; TRBD1 agrees at 8 bases. The ends lost 4 bases at V and 4 bases at J; junction bases unmatched: 6. There are 14 residues in the CDR3. Germline assignment: CDR1 SGHRS and CDR2 YFSETQ. The CDR3 loop reads CASSKDRGGTEAFF. The DNA for the CDR3 is TGCGCCAGCAGCAAAGACAGGGGTGGCACTGAAGCTTTCTTT.

The chain uses TRBV28 and TRBJ2-7; 9 nucleotides line up with TRBD2. This CDR3 has 16 amino acids. The V and J ends lost 7 bases and 2 bases, in that order; junction bases with no gene match: 12. Germline CDR1 and CDR2: MDHEN and SYDVKM. The chain's CDR3 is CASTTGGRGPPYEQYF. The DNA for the CDR3 is TGTGCCAGCACCACGGGCGGGAGGGGCCCCCCCTACGAGCAGTACTTC.

The chain uses TRBV6-5 and TRBJ2-5; D call uncertain. Germline CDR1 MNHEY, CDR2 SVGAGI. The CDR3 loop spans 13 amino acids. V was clipped by 7 bases and J by 5 bases, with 14 bases between them. The CDR3 sequence is CASTNLLGETQYF. The CDR3 DNA reads as TGTGCCAGCACCAACTTGTTGGGGGAGACCCAGTACTTC.

This chain joins TRBV15 and TRBJ2-3; 9 bases are a match to TRBD2. V lost 0 bases, J lost 1 base, and 8 bases stayed unmatched. This CDR3 has 18 amino acids. From germline, CDR1 is LNHNV and CDR2 YYDKDF (reference sequence). CDR3 in amino acids: CATSRDLAGGIGTDTQYF. The CDR3 DNA reads as TGTGCCACCAGCAGAGACCTGGCGGGAGGGATAGGCACAGATACGCAGTATTTT.

The rearrangement links TRBV10-3 to TRBJ2-1; D perhaps matches TRBD2 (5 bases). This CDR3 has 13 amino acids. The V end lost 6 bases, the J end lost 7 bases, and 13 bases lay between the germline ends. CDR1 is ENHRY, CDR2 SYGVKD, per germline. The CDR3 nucleotides read TGTGCCATCAGGGACTCCCAGGTGAATGAGCAGTTCTTC. This gives the protein CAIRDSQVNEQFF.

The rearrangement joins TRBV7-9 to TRBJ2-3; 8 nucleotides align to TRBD1. The CDR3 runs to 15 residues. Trimming took 7 bases from V and 3 from J; bases not matched to a gene: 9. Germline V lookup: CDR1 SEHNR, CDR2 FQNEAQ (reference sequence). The CDR3 loop reads CASTPGQGATDTQYF. Here the CDR3 DNA reads TGTGCCAGCACCCCGGGGCAGGGGGCAACAGATACGCAGTATTTT.

The chain uses TRBV24-1 and TRBJ2-7, with a tentative D call TRBD1 (6 bases). V was clipped by 9 bases and J by 6 bases, with 14 bases between them. Germline V gene lookup returns CDR1 KGHDR and CDR2 SFDVKD. The CDR3 is 12 amino acids. The chain's CDR3 is CATYGRTVEQYF. DNA for the CDR3: TGTGCCACCTACGGACGGACAGTCGAGCAGTACTTC.

In DNA, the CDR3 is TGTGCCAGCAGCCCAGTAGCGGGCCGCGGGACCCAGTACTTC. It yields the protein CASSPVAGRGTQYF. The gene calls are TRBV4-2 and TRBJ2-5; TRBD2 matches 7 bases. The CDR3 has 14 amino acids. CDR1 and CDR2 from the germline V gene are LGHNA and YNFKEQ. Losses at the gene ends were 4 bases for V and 7 bases for J; bases not matched to a gene: 9.